This is a list of T cell receptor beta chains from one sample in a study of radiation and T cells in renal cell carcinoma. TCRdb's table, derived via immunoSEQ multiplex PCR, lists solely in-frame clones and lacks some. The sample holds about 49,000 clones, roughly four fifths seen once. This sample comprised blood, obtained from a patient whose treatment included radiotherapy and nephrectomy. These TCRs come from a woman aged 70-85 years with renal cell carcinoma. CDR3s include the opening cysteine and the closing phenylalanine or tryptophan. Fields, in order: D gene, V gene, clone size, J gene, CDR3 protein, CDR3 DNA. The D gene is left open where the match is weak. Some rows have no size entry. The others give once, few or many, or a class for an expanded clone.

>TRBD1|TRBV6-5|.|TRBJ2-2
CASRLTGVGRELFF
TGTGCCAGCAGGCTGACAGGGGTGGGGCGGGAGCTGTTTTTT
>.|TRBV5-6|.|TRBJ1-1
CASSLEMGLTEAFF
TGTGCCAGCAGCTTGGAAATGGGGCTCACTGAAGCTTTCTTT
>.|TRBV2|.|TRBJ2-1
CASSGPINEQFF
TGTGCCAGCAGCGGGCCTATCAATGAGCAGTTCTTC
>TRBD2|TRBV18|.|TRBJ2-7
CASSPPSGRLSYEQYF
TGTGCCAGCTCACCACCTAGCGGGAGGCTGAGCTACGAGCAGTACTTC
>TRBD1|TRBV29-1|.|TRBJ2-2
CSAGTGGGSGELFF
TGCAGCGCCGGGACAGGGGGAGGTAGCGGGGAGCTGTTTTTT
>.|TRBV6-1|.|TRBJ1-2
CAVQGSDYGYTF
TGTGCCGTTCAGGGATCGGACTATGGCTACACCTTC
>.|TRBV9|.|TRBJ2-2
CASSDQLADHTGELFF
TGTGCCAGCAGCGACCAACTAGCAGATCACACCGGGGAGCTGTTTTTT
>.|TRBV7-9|few|TRBJ1-5
CASSLAYGGNQPQHF
TGTGCCAGCAGCTTAGCCTACGGTGGGAATCAGCCCCAGCATTTT
>TRBD1|TRBV4-1|.|TRBJ1-5
CASSRTGDSNQPQHF
TGCGCCAGCAGCAGGACAGGGGATAGCAATCAGCCCCAGCATTTT
>.|TRBV5-4|few|TRBJ1-2
CASTLVRGRARGYTF
TGTGCCAGCACCCTCGTTAGGGGTAGGGCTCGGGGCTACACCTTC
>.|TRBV30|.|TRBJ2-2
CAWSVLFGGLSNTGELFF
TGTGCCTGGAGTGTACTGTTTGGGGGACTCTCGAACACCGGGGAGCTGTTTTTT
>.|TRBV6-6|.|TRBJ2-7
CASNPGGGTYEQYF
TGTGCCAGCAACCCGGGTGGAGGGACCTACGAGCAGTACTTC
>TRBD1|TRBV7-9|.|TRBJ2-5
CASSLDRGETQYF
TGTGCCAGCAGCCTAGACAGGGGGGAGACCCAGTACTTC
>.|TRBV7-9|.|TRBJ2-5
CASSLYEETQYF
TGTGCCAGCAGCCTCTATGAGGAGACCCAGTACTTC
>.|TRBV5-4|.|TRBJ2-5
CASSPKAETQYF
TGTGCCAGCAGCCCTAAGGCGGAGACCCAGTACTTC
>TRBD1|TRBV7-2|.|TRBJ1-2
CASSLRGLLAGYTF
TGTGCCAGCAGCTTGAGGGGGCTCCTCGCGGGCTACACCTTC
>TRBD2|TRBV10-3|.|TRBJ2-3
CAITPFAGGKTDTQYF
TGTGCCATCACCCCCTTTGCGGGGGGGAAAACAGATACGCAGTATTTT
>TRBD1|TRBV7-8|.|TRBJ2-1
CASSRGTGAGRNEQFF
TGTGCCAGCAGCCGAGGGACAGGTGCCGGGCGCAATGAGCAGTTCTTC
>TRBD1|TRBV5-6|.|TRBJ1-6
CASSATGGFSPLHF
TGTGCCAGCAGCGCGACAGGGGGCTTTTCACCCCTCCACTTT
>.|TRBV18|.|TRBJ2-7
CASSPGDYEQYF
TGTGCCAGCTCACCAGGGGACTACGAGCAGTACTTC
>.|TRBV7-8|few|TRBJ1-2
CASSRPPADYGYTF
TGTGCCAGCAGCCGCCCCCCTGCGGACTATGGCTACACCTTC
>.|TRBV6-1|.|TRBJ1-2
CASSNTGTGYTF
TGTGCCAGCAGCAACACAGGGACTGGCTACACCTTC
>TRBD1|TRBV10-1|.|TRBJ2-1
CASSGTGTDDEQFF
TGCGCCAGCAGTGGGACAGGGACGGACGATGAGCAGTTCTTC
>.|TRBV10-3|.|TRBJ2-3
CAISEGQGTDTQYF
TGTGCCATCAGCGAGGGGCAGGGCACAGATACGCAGTATTTT
>.|TRBV5-4|.|TRBJ2-1
CASSHTGTLSYNEQFF
TGTGCCAGCAGCCATACCGGGACACTCTCCTACAATGAGCAGTTCTTC
>TRBD1|TRBV7-9|.|TRBJ2-2
CASSPRRTGGREELFF
TGTGCCAGCAGCCCAAGGCGGACAGGGGGCCGTGAGGAGCTGTTTTTT
>.|TRBV7-9|.|TRBJ1-5
CASSADSNQPQHF
TGTGCCAGCAGCGCAGACAGCAATCAGCCCCAGCATTTT
>.|TRBV4-2|.|TRBJ2-7
CASSQDTDLRGQYF
TGTGCCAGCAGCCAAGATACAGACCTTCGCGGGCAGTACTTC
>TRBD1|TRBV6-1|.|TRBJ1-5
CASSEAPTGQGNQPQHF
TGTGCCAGCAGTGAAGCGCCGACAGGGCAAGGAAATCAGCCCCAGCATTTT
>.|TRBV19|.|TRBJ2-5
CASSMQIGAGETQYF
TGTGCCAGTAGTATGCAAATAGGGGCCGGAGAGACCCAGTACTTC
>.|TRBV5-4|.|TRBJ2-3
CASSSRRGGTDTQYF
TGTGCCAGCAGTTCCCGTAGGGGAGGCACAGATACGCAGTATTTT
>TRBD2|TRBV5-4|once|TRBJ2-2
CASSGTSGGAGELFF
TGTGCCAGCAGCGGGACTAGCGGGGGGGCCGGGGAGCTGTTTTTT
>.|TRBV9|.|TRBJ1-3
CASSDGGNGNTIYF
TGTGCCAGCAGCGATGGAGGGAACGGAAACACCATATATTTT
>.|TRBV5-5|.|TRBJ2-5
CASSFGQETQYF
TGTGCCAGCAGCTTTGGTCAAGAGACCCAGTACTTC
>.|TRBV29-1|.|TRBJ1-1
CSVEDPNTEAFF
TGCAGCGTTGAAGACCCGAACACTGAAGCTTTCTTT
>.|TRBV4-1|once|TRBJ2-7
CASSQSRENEQYF
TGCGCCAGCAGCCAAAGTCGCGAGAACGAGCAGTACTTC
>.|TRBV4-1|.|TRBJ1-1
CASSQYFKSSSTEAFF
TGCGCCAGCAGCCAATACTTTAAGAGTTCGAGCACTGAAGCTTTCTTT
>.|TRBV5-5|.|TRBJ1-1
CASSLSGRPEAFF
TGTGCCAGCAGCTTGTCAGGACGGCCTGAAGCTTTCTTT
>TRBD1|TRBV6-4|.|TRBJ2-5
CASRDRGGETQYF
TGTGCCAGCAGGGACAGGGGAGGGGAGACCCAGTACTTC
>.|TRBV7-2|.|TRBJ2-5
CASRLAGQETQYF
TGTGCCAGCAGGTTAGCTGGCCAAGAGACCCAGTACTTC
>.|TRBV5-6|.|TRBJ2-7
CASSLGGYTGYEQYF
TGTGCCAGCAGCTTGGGGGGGTACACAGGGTACGAGCAGTACTTC
>.|TRBV5-6|.|TRBJ1-1
CASSRGEVTEAFF
TGTGCCAGCAGTAGGGGGGAGGTCACTGAAGCTTTCTTT
>TRBD2|TRBV5-4|.|TRBJ2-1
CASSPRRTSGRLYNEQFF
TGTGCCAGCAGCCCGAGGCGGACTAGCGGGAGGCTCTACAATGAGCAGTTCTTC
>.|TRBV5-1|.|TRBJ2-5
CASSLGQQETQYF
TGCGCCAGCAGCTTGGGACAGCAAGAGACCCAGTACTTC
>.|TRBV9|.|TRBJ2-1
CASSVGGSWDEQFF
TGTGCCAGCAGCGTCGGTGGGAGTTGGGATGAGCAGTTCTTC
>.|TRBV10-1|.|TRBJ2-3
CASGDDGTDTQYF
TGCGCCAGCGGGGATGATGGCACAGATACGCAGTATTTT
>TRBD2|TRBV5-4|.|TRBJ2-5
CASSPGLAGYQETQYF
TGTGCCAGCAGTCCAGGACTAGCCGGGTACCAAGAGACCCAGTACTTC
>.|TRBV27|.|TRBJ2-3
CASSLSYTDTQYF
TGTGCCAGCAGTTTATCATATACAGATACGCAGTATTTT
>.|TRBV27|.|TRBJ2-3
CASSPQAGGSMQYF
TGTGCCAGCAGTCCCCAGGCAGGGGGGTCGATGCAGTATTTT
>.|TRBV4-1|few|TRBJ1-2
CASSQEVGAPNYGYTF
TGCGCCAGCAGCCAAGAAGTTGGGGCTCCTAACTATGGCTACACCTTC
>.|TRBV19|.|TRBJ1-4
CASSPDISELFF
TGTGCCAGTAGCCCGGACATCTCGGAACTGTTTTTT
>.|TRBV19|.|TRBJ1-5
CASSTGPKSSQHF
TGTGCCAGTAGCACGGGACCGAAGTCTTCCCAGCATTTT
>.|TRBV5-1|.|TRBJ2-2
CASSLGPGVTGELFF
TGCGCCAGCAGCTTGGGTCCAGGGGTCACCGGGGAGCTGTTTTTT
>.|TRBV18|.|TRBJ1-1
CASSPREGMPEAFF
TGTGCCAGCTCACCACGGGAGGGAATGCCTGAAGCTTTCTTT
>TRBD1|TRBV7-3|once|TRBJ2-1
CASSLKPGQENEQFF
TGTGCCAGCAGCTTAAAGCCGGGACAGGAGAATGAGCAGTTCTTC
>TRBD2|TRBV6-5|.|TRBJ2-5
CASSRVGSGGETQYF
TGTGCCAGCAGTCGCGTAGGAAGCGGGGGGGAGACCCAGTACTTC
>.|TRBV5-1|.|TRBJ1-3
CASSPEGDGGNTIYF
TGCGCCAGCAGCCCGGAGGGGGACGGAGGAAACACCATATATTTT
>TRBD2|TRBV11-1|.|TRBJ2-2
CASSLSGGLIGELFF
TGTGCCAGCAGCCTTAGCGGGGGCCTTATCGGGGAGCTGTTTTTT
>.|TRBV5-5|.|TRBJ2-7
CASRAQGGAYEQYF
TGTGCCAGCAGAGCACAGGGAGGAGCCTACGAGCAGTACTTC